Below, 24 T cell receptor beta chains from the same sample are listed, as sequenced in a study of PD-1 blockade in classical Hodgkin lymphoma. The data were produced by immunoSEQ multiplex PCR, yet TCRdb's version contains in-frame clones alone and is incomplete. Altogether tens of thousands of clones are present, 94% being singletons, with the ten largest covering about 3.8%. Sample time point: newly diagnosed, previously untreated cHL patient sample. Input material: peripheral blood mononuclear cells (PBMCs). The source is a human donor with classical Hodgkin lymphoma.

The chain links TRBV5-4 to TRBJ2-2; D perhaps matches TRBD2 (5 bases). Germline V gene sequence: CDR1 SGHNT, CDR2 YYREEE (reference sequence). CDR3 length: 15 amino acids. With 1 base removed from V and 0 bases from J, the gap between germline ends came to 7 bases. The CDR3 spells CASSLNGANTGELFF. The CDR3 nucleotides are TGTGCCAGCAGCTTGAACGGGGCGAACACCGGGGAGCTGTTTTTT.

The V call is TRBV15, the J call TRBJ1-1; D is uncertain. This CDR3 is 14 amino acids long. Germline assignment: CDR1 LNHNV and CDR2 YYDKDF (reference sequence). V lost 0 bases to trimming and J lost 4 bases, with 9 bases between them. The CDR3 is CATSRERAATEAFF. The CDR3 nucleotides are TGTGCCACCAGCAGAGAAAGGGCCGCCACTGAAGCTTTCTTT.

This chain joins TRBV4-3 and TRBJ2-3, with 11 bases lining up with TRBD2. Germline V gene data show CDR1 as LGHNA and CDR2 as YSLEER. This CDR3 spans 17 amino acids. Trimming cost V 4 bases and J 6 bases; bases outside gene matches: 12. CDR3 in DNA: TGCGCCAGCAGCCCGACTCGTAGCGGGAGGGCCGTTGATACGCAGTATTTT. Its translation: CASSPTRSGRAVDTQYF.

The chain recombines TRBV4-1 with TRBJ2-5; D is possibly TRBD1 or TRBD2 (5 bases each). Between the trimmed V and J ends, which lost 5 bases and 4 bases, there was a span of 14 bases. The CDR3 runs 14 residues. Germline CDR1 reads MGHRA; CDR2 reads YSYEKL. CDR3 sequence: CASSKPNGGETQYF. DNA for the CDR3: TGCGCCAGCAGCAAACCAAATGGGGGAGAGACCCAGTACTTC.

This sequence joins TRBV6-5 and TRBJ1-5; 7 nucleotides match TRBD1. V shed 6 bases, J shed 0 bases, and the junction held 2 bases outside the gene matches. Germline lookup yields CDR1 MNHEY and CDR2 SVGAGI. The CDR3 is 14 residues long. In nucleotides, the CDR3 is TGTGCCAGCAGGGAGGGGGCTAGCAATCAGCCCCAGCATTTT. Amino acids: CASREGASNQPQHF.

This rearrangement joins TRBV6-4 to TRBJ1-1; perhaps TRBD1 as D (5 bases). The germline CDR1 and CDR2 sequences are MRHNA and SNTAGT. V lost 8 bases and J lost 7, with 14 bases in between. The CDR3 contains 12 residues. CDR3 in amino acids: CASHRWGNEAFF. DNA for the CDR3: TGTGCCAGCCACCGATGGGGGAATGAAGCTTTCTTT.

The chain links TRBV4-2 to TRBJ2-5; TRBD1 aligns across 7 bases. CDR1 and CDR2 from the germline V gene are LGHNA and YNFKEQ. The CDR3 runs 17 residues. V shed 0 bases, J shed 5 bases, and the junction held 12 bases outside the gene matches. The CDR3 coding sequence is TGTGCCAGCAGCCAAGATGGAGGAAGGGGGCGCCGGGAGACCCAGTACTTC. This gives the protein CASSQDGGRGRRETQYF.

This clone appeared a single time. CDR3 nucleotide sequence: TGCGCCAGCAGCCAAGAGGTATCCGGAAATTACAATGAGCAGTTCTTC. It yields the protein CASSQEVSGNYNEQFF. This chain joins TRBV4-3 and TRBJ2-1; no reliable D call. Trimming left V 0 bases short and J 4 bases short, with 13 bases between. There are 16 residues in the CDR3. Germline CDR1 and CDR2: LGHNA and YSLEER.

The chain links TRBV21-1 to TRBJ2-1; the table's TRBD2 call for D was not verified on the DNA. TRBV21-1 is reported as a pseudogene. The CDR3 totals 17 residues. Here the CDR3 reads CASSRATSGGRYNEQFF. CDR3 DNA: TGTGCCAGCAGCAGAGCTACTAGCGGGGGTAGATACAATGAGCAGTTCTTC.

The genes are TRBV6-6 and TRBJ2-7; D perhaps matches TRBD1 (6 bases). The CDR3 contains 16 residues. Trimming pared 5 bases from V and 7 bases from J, leaving 24 bases between. Germline V CDR1 and CDR2: MNHNY, SVGAGI (reference sequence). In DNA, the CDR3 is TGTGCCAGCAGTACCAGACAGGTGCCCAAAAAGGGGGAGCAGTACTTC. Its protein product is CASSTRQVPKKGEQYF.

The J gene is TRBJ1-4, the V gene TRBV10-3; TRBD1 is a possible D gene (6 bases). With 7 bases removed from V and 7 bases from J, the gap between germline ends came to 13 bases. Per germline, CDR1 ENHRY and CDR2 SYGVKD. There are 13 residues in the CDR3. The CDR3 nucleotides read TGTGCCATCACAGGGGAGTGGGGTGAAAAACTGTTTTTT. It yields the protein CAITGEWGEKLFF.

V is TRBV2 and J is TRBJ1-1; 10 bases match TRBD1. Germline-derived CDR1 and CDR2 are SNHLY and FYNNEI. The CDR3 runs to 13 residues. The ends lost 10 bases at V and 5 bases at J; junction bases unmatched: 7. In DNA, the CDR3 is TGTGCCACCCGGACAGGGGGAGGGACTGAAGCTTTCTTT. Amino acid sequence: CATRTGGGTEAFF.

The chain couples TRBV13 to TRBJ2-3; a weak D match, TRBD1 (6 bases). V was shortened by 10 bases and J by 2 bases, with 16 bases between the two germline ends. The CDR3 extends over 14 amino acids. Germline CDR1 and CDR2: PRHDT and FYEKMQ (reference sequence). CDR3 in DNA: TGTGCCACCAGTGGGACACCCGCCACAGATACGCAGTATTTT. It encodes CATSGTPATDTQYF.

The genes are TRBV19 and TRBJ2-2; 11 nucleotides line up with TRBD2. The V gene end was trimmed by 3 bases and the J gene end by 4 bases; junction bases not matched to a gene: 1. The CDR3 consists of 15 residues. Germline CDR1 LNHDA, CDR2 SQIVND (reference sequence). CDR3 in DNA: TGTGCCAGTAGTATCGGACTAGCGGGCACCGGGGAGCTGTTTTTT. Its protein is CASSIGLAGTGELFF.

The chain couples TRBV4-3 to TRBJ1-5, with TRBD1 as a possible D gene (6 bases). V was pared by 3 bases and J by 7 bases, with 19 bases between. The CDR3 loop spans 16 amino acids. Germline assignment: CDR1 LGHNA and CDR2 YSLEER. CDR3 sequence (DNA): TGCGCCAGCAGCCAGGACTTAGGGACAACAGCGCAGCCCCAGCATTTT. Protein: CASSQDLGTTAQPQHF.

The rearrangement uses TRBV4-2 and TRBJ2-7; TRBD1 aligns across 9 bases. After removal of 4 bases from V and 1 base from J, the junction contained 8 bases not matched to a gene. The length of the CDR3 is 16 residues. Germline V gene data show CDR1 as LGHNA and CDR2 as YNFKEQ. The CDR3 reads CASSLRDRDFSYEQYF. CDR3 bases: TGTGCCAGCAGCCTCAGGGACAGGGACTTTTCCTACGAGCAGTACTTC.

This rearrangement joins TRBV5-1 to TRBJ1-1; weak D call: TRBD1 (6 bases). The CDR3 is 16 residues long. CDR1 and CDR2 (germline): SGHRS, YFSETQ. V was clipped by 3 bases and J by 1 base, with 16 bases between them. CDR3 DNA sequence: TGCGCCAGCAGCTCCTGGAGGGGGGACGGGAACACTGAAGCTTTCTTT. Translating gives CASSSWRGDGNTEAFF.

The chain joins TRBV12-2 to TRBJ2-5; the D call TRBD1 from the table was never checked on the DNA. TRBV12-2 is a pseudogene locus. This CDR3 is built from 16 residues. The CDR3 nucleotides read TGTGCAAGTCGCTTGCCGACCCTGGACAGACAAGAGACCCAGTACTTC. Protein sequence: CASRLPTLDRQETQYF.

V is TRBV20-1 and J is TRBJ2-7; the D gene is possibly TRBD1 (6 bases). V was cut by 3 bases and J by 10 bases, with 10 bases left in between. The germline V gene has CDR1 DFQATT and CDR2 SNEGSKA (reference sequence). The CDR3 runs to 10 residues. Here the CDR3 DNA reads TGCAGTGCTAGGGGGGCGCAACAGTACTTC. Protein: CSARGAQQYF.

The chain couples TRBV10-3 to TRBJ1-1, with D perhaps matching TRBD1 (5 bases). V gave up 2 bases and J gave up 1 base, with 5 bases separating them. Per germline, CDR1 ENHRY and CDR2 SYGVKD. The CDR3 is made up of 13 amino acids. The CDR3 region is CAISEGGNTEAFF. Here the CDR3 DNA reads TGTGCCATCAGTGAGGGGGGGAACACTGAAGCTTTCTTT.

The V and J genes are TRBV11-1 and TRBJ1-1; no clear D gene. Germline V gives CDR1 SGHAT, CDR2 FQDESV (reference sequence). V lost 4 bases and J lost 1, with 10 bases in between. This CDR3 spans 14 amino acids. The DNA for the CDR3 is TGTGCCAGCAGCTCGTCCCCCAGGAACACTGAAGCTTTCTTT. This encodes CASSSSPRNTEAFF.

The chain carries TRBV30 and TRBJ1-2, with unresolved D. Trimming removed 1 base from V and 4 bases from J, with 13 bases in between. The germline gives CDR1 GTSNPN, CDR2 SVGIG (reference sequence). This CDR3 comprises 14 residues. The CDR3 protein is CAWSDSLQFYGYTF. The CDR3 DNA reads TGTGCCTGGAGTGACAGCCTACAGTTCTATGGCTACACCTTC.

Only one count was recorded for this clone. The chain links TRBV7-3 to TRBJ2-2, with 7 bases identical to TRBD1. The trim removed 5 bases at V and 4 bases at J, leaving 7 bases unmatched. CDR1 is SGHTA, CDR2 FQGTGA, per germline. The CDR3 is made up of 15 amino acids. The CDR3 nucleotides are TGTGCCAGCAGCCGAACCGGGACAGTCACCGGGGAGCTGTTTTTT. This encodes CASSRTGTVTGELFF.

The chain has TRBV7-2 and TRBJ2-2, with 8 bases identical to TRBD2. The junction had 4 bases not matched to a gene; V was cut back by 6 bases and J by 1 base. CDR1 is SGHTA and CDR2 is FQGNSA in the germline V gene. There are 15 residues in the CDR3. The CDR3 sequence is CASRFREGNTGELFF. The CDR3, as DNA: TGTGCCAGCAGATTCCGGGAGGGGAACACCGGGGAGCTGTTTTTT.